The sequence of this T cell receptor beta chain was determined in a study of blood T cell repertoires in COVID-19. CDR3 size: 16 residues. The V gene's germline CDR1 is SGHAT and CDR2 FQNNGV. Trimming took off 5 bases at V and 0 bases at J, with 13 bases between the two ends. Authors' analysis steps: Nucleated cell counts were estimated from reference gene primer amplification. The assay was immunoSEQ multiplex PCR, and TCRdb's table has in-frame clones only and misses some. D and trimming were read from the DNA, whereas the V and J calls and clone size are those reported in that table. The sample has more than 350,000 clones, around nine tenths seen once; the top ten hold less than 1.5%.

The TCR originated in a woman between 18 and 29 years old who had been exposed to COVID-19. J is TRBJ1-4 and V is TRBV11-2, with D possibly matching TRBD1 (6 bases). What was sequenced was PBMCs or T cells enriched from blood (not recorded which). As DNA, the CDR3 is TGTGCCAGCAGCACGGGACACGACGCAACTAATGAAAAACTGTTTTTT. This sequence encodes CASSTGHDATNEKLFF.